These 32 T cell receptor beta chains were sequenced from one sample in a study of cytomegalovirus exposure and HLA in healthy donors. PCR employed 60 Vbeta and 13 Jbeta primers. Clones were read by immunoSEQ multiplex PCR, and TCRdb kept only the in-frame ones, dropping some. This sample has 150,000 to 200,000 clones; around 65% occur once, and the top ten carry less than 3.5%. The source material was PBMCs. The receptors were sampled from a woman between 35 and 50 years old in good health and CMV-seropositive.

CDR3 region: CASSPGLAAPNEQFF. In nucleotides, the CDR3 is TGTGCCAGCAGCCCGGGACTAGCGGCGCCCAATGAGCAGTTCTTC. This chain connects TRBV7-3 to TRBJ2-1; 11 positions agree with TRBD2. CDR3 length: 15 residues. J lost 6 bases, V lost 5 bases, and 6 bases had no gene match. The germline gives CDR1 SGHTA, CDR2 FQGTGA.

This clone is a singleton in its sample. This chain uses TRBV7-9 with TRBJ2-5; D unclear. The CDR3 length is 13 residues. The V end was cut by 2 bases, the J end by 5 bases, with 9 bases between. Germline loops: CDR1 SEHNR, CDR2 FQNEAQ (reference sequence). The CDR3 DNA sequence: TGTGCCAGCAGCTTATCAGGTCGGGAGACCCAGTACTTC. Translation: CASSLSGRETQYF.

In this sample, this clone turned up a few times. The rearrangement uses TRBV29-1 and TRBJ1-1; TRBD1 is a possible D gene (5 bases). In germline, CDR1 is SQVTM, CDR2 ANQGSEA. This CDR3 spans 12 amino acids. Trimming cost V 3 bases and J 0 bases, with 5 bases left between them. This chain's CDR3 is CSVDRVNTEAFF. The CDR3, as DNA: TGCAGCGTTGACAGGGTGAACACTGAAGCTTTCTTT.

The genes are TRBV7-3 and TRBJ2-1, with 11 nucleotides matching TRBD2. This CDR3 region has 16 residues. CDR1 and CDR2 (germline): SGHTA, FQGTGA. After removal of 4 bases from V and 7 bases from J, the junction contained 9 bases not matched to a gene. The CDR3 region has the DNA TGTGCCAGCAGCTATTTAGCGGGGGGGCCGGGGAATGAGCAGTTCTTC. Translated, it gives CASSYLAGGPGNEQFF.

V and J are TRBV12-5 and TRBJ1-2, with D possibly matching TRBD1 (5 bases). Germline lookup yields CDR1 LGHNT and CDR2 FRNRAP. The CDR3 length is 13 residues. Trimming removed 5 bases at V and 8 bases at J, with 15 bases between. The CDR3: CASGPRGSQGYTF. For the CDR3, the DNA is TGTGCTAGTGGTCCGCGGGGGTCGCAGGGCTACACCTTC.

The J gene is TRBJ2-3, the V gene TRBV7-2; tentatively, D is TRBD2 (6 bases). The V and J ends lost 1 base and 5 bases respectively, with 10 bases between them. There are 14 residues in the CDR3. Germline V gives CDR1 SGHTA, CDR2 FQGNSA. This CDR3 reads CASSLGLAIDTQYF. The DNA for the CDR3 is TGTGCCAGCAGCTTAGGGCTAGCGATAGATACGCAGTATTTT.

Worth noting for this clone: One end of the junction varies from germline; a read error may be responsible. V and J are TRBV7-9 and TRBJ1-2; TRBD1 matches 7 bases. Germline V gene sequence: CDR1 SEHNR, CDR2 FQNEAQ (reference sequence). This CDR3 region has 14 residues. The CDR3 bases are TGTGCCAGCAGCTTATCCCAGGGGGGTAGTGGCTACCCCTTC. This encodes CASSLSQGGSGYPF.

This clone has more than one count but fewer than ten. This sequence joins TRBV6-5 and TRBJ2-7; 8 bases align to TRBD2. CDR1 MNHEY and CDR2 SVGAGI come from the germline V gene. The trim removed 9 bases at V and 3 bases at J, leaving 10 bases unmatched. The CDR3 spans 14 residues. In DNA form, the CDR3 reads TGTGCCAGTAAGCCCAGCCGGGGGGGCTACGAGCAGTACTTC. Translation gives CASKPSRGGYEQYF.

The rearrangement links TRBV19 to TRBJ1-1, with 10 bases fitting TRBD1. Trimming took 5 bases from V and 3 from J; bases not matched to a gene: 9. Germline V gives CDR1 LNHDA, CDR2 SQIVND (reference sequence). This CDR3 is 16 amino acids long. As DNA, the CDR3 is TGTGCCAGTAGTGTCGGGACAGGGGTTTTGGACACTGAAGCTTTCTTT. This codes for CASSVGTGVLDTEAFF.

This clone was seen a handful of times. The chain uses TRBV29-1 and TRBJ2-5, with D possibly being TRBD1 (6 bases). The length of the CDR3 is 15 residues. Trimming removed 1 base at V and 0 bases at J, with 12 bases between. The germline CDR1 and CDR2 sequences are SQVTM and ANQGSEA. For the CDR3, the DNA is TGCAGCGTTGAAGGCTTGGGACACAACCAAGAGACCCAGTACTTC. This gives the protein CSVEGLGHNQETQYF.

The sample holds a few counts of this clone. The genes are TRBV5-1 and TRBJ2-7; unclear D gene. Germline CDR1 SGHRS, CDR2 YFSETQ. The CDR3 length is 13 residues. Trimming removed 4 bases at V and 3 bases at J, with 11 bases between. The CDR3 region has the DNA TGCGCCAGCAGCCCCGAAATCTACTACGAGCAGTACTTC. Protein product: CASSPEIYYEQYF.

The chain links TRBV7-3 to TRBJ2-2, with no clear D. Trimming cost V 5 bases and J 3 bases, with 4 bases left between them. Germline V CDR1 and CDR2: SGHTA, FQGTGA. The CDR3 runs 12 residues. CDR3 nucleotide sequence: TGTGCCAGCAGCCAGTACACCGGGGAGCTGTTTTTT. Translated, it gives CASSQYTGELFF.

The chain couples TRBV27 to TRBJ1-1, with TRBD1 matching over 8 bases. This CDR3 is built from 14 residues. The J segment lost 0 bases and the V segment lost 4 bases, leaving 1 base of the junction unmatched. Germline V lookup: CDR1 MNHEY, CDR2 SMNVEV (reference sequence). CDR3 DNA: TGTGCCAGCAGTTGGACAGGGATGAACACTGAAGCTTTCTTT. As protein: CASSWTGMNTEAFF.

This clone was seen more than once but under ten times. The rearrangement links TRBV27 to TRBJ2-1; TRBD2 is a possible D gene (5 bases). The germline V gene encodes CDR1 MNHEY and CDR2 SMNVEV (reference sequence). The V end was cut by 5 bases, the J end by 9 bases, with 14 bases between. CDR3 length: 13 amino acids. CDR3 bases: TGTGCCAGCAGTACGTTCCGGGGTGGTGAGCAGTTCTTC. This sequence encodes CASSTFRGGEQFF.

The rearrangement uses TRBV28 and TRBJ1-3, with 7 nucleotides matching TRBD1. The CDR3 is 20 amino acids. V shed 4 bases, J shed 0 bases, and the junction held 18 bases outside the gene matches. Germline values: CDR1 MDHEN, CDR2 SYDVKM. Here the CDR3 DNA reads TGTGCCAGCAGTTCCTTCACCGGGACAGCAGGGGGGACCTCTGGAAACACCATATATTTT. This translates into CASSSFTGTAGGTSGNTIYF.

The rearrangement uses TRBV9 and TRBJ1-4; 7 bases agree with TRBD1. This CDR3 contains 16 residues. V lost 0 bases, J lost 4 bases, and 6 bases stayed unmatched. Germline values: CDR1 SGDLS, CDR2 YYNGEE. For the CDR3, the DNA is TGTGCCAGCAGCGTAGGAGGGGGCCGTGGTAATGAAAAACTGTTTTTT. It is translated as CASSVGGGRGNEKLFF.

The rearrangement joins TRBV19 to TRBJ2-1; 9 nucleotides match TRBD2. The CDR3 is made up of 13 amino acids. The V segment lost 7 bases and the J segment 4 bases; nucleotides outside the gene matches: 2. Germline V gives CDR1 LNHDA, CDR2 SQIVND (reference sequence). Written as DNA, the CDR3 is TGTGCCAGTATGGGACTAGCTTACAATGAGCAGTTCTTC. It encodes CASMGLAYNEQFF.

This clone was seen once. V is TRBV10-3 and J is TRBJ1-4; perhaps TRBD1 as D (5 bases). CDR3 length: 16 residues. CDR1 and CDR2 (germline): ENHRY, SYGVKD. The V gene lost 2 bases and the J gene lost 4 bases, with 14 bases spanning the gap. CDR3 nucleotides: TGTGCCATCAGTGAGAGACAGCCCGACGTTAATGAAAAACTGTTTTTT. Its translation: CAISERQPDVNEKLFF.

V usage is TRBV10-3 and J usage is TRBJ2-5; 14 bases are a match to TRBD2. From germline, CDR1 is ENHRY and CDR2 SYGVKD. Trimming took 6 bases from V and 1 from J; bases not matched to a gene: 1. The CDR3 sequence is 15 residues long. The CDR3 protein is CAISGLAGGQETQYF. The CDR3 bases are TGTGCCATCAGCGGACTAGCGGGAGGCCAAGAGACCCAGTACTTC.

The chain links TRBV5-1 to TRBJ1-1; TRBD1 might be the D (5 bases). The V end was cut by 0 bases, the J end by 3 bases, with 12 bases between. Germline V lookup: CDR1 SGHRS, CDR2 YFSETQ. CDR3 size: 15 residues. The CDR3 nucleotides read TGCGCCAGCAGCTTGGCGGGGGTAGGGGACACTGAAGCTTTCTTT. It encodes CASSLAGVGDTEAFF.

V gene TRBV19 combines with J gene TRBJ2-3; TRBD2 might be the D (6 bases). CDR1 is LNHDA and CDR2 is SQIVND in the germline V gene (reference sequence). This CDR3 is built from 13 residues. V was cut by 7 bases and J by 4 bases, with 12 bases left in between. The CDR3 DNA is TGTGCCAGTAAAAGGTCTAGCGCAGATACGCAGTATTTT. Amino acid sequence: CASKRSSADTQYF.

The rearrangement joins TRBV28 to TRBJ2-7; 10 bases align to TRBD1. Losses at the gene ends were 6 bases for V and 3 bases for J; bases not matched to a gene: 5. Germline values: CDR1 MDHEN, CDR2 SYDVKM. This CDR3 comprises 14 residues. The CDR3 loop is CASRTDRGIYEQYF. CDR3 nucleotides: TGTGCCAGCAGAACGGACAGGGGGATCTACGAGCAGTACTTC.

The chain is built from TRBV7-9 and TRBJ2-3; D gene uncertain. Trimming took off 6 bases at V and 3 bases at J, with 7 bases between the two ends. Germline values: CDR1 SEHNR, CDR2 FQNEAQ (reference sequence). The CDR3 spans 12 residues. This chain's CDR3 is CASRFSTDTQYF. CDR3 nucleotides: TGTGCCAGCAGATTTTCTACAGATACGCAGTATTTT.

The chain has TRBV4-1 and TRBJ1-1; D call uncertain. Deletions cut 1 base from V and 3 bases from J, with 9 bases between. Germline V gene lookup returns CDR1 MGHRA and CDR2 YSYEKL. The CDR3 contains 14 residues. The CDR3: CASSQVLRDTEAFF. CDR3 nucleotides: TGCGCCAGCAGCCAAGTTCTACGGGACACTGAAGCTTTCTTT.

The chain is built from TRBV6-5 and TRBJ1-1; weak D call: TRBD1 (5 bases). The germline CDR1 and CDR2 sequences are MNHEY and SVGAGI. The CDR3 is 14 residues long. The ends were cut back, 2 bases at V and 6 bases at J, with 13 bases in the middle. The CDR3: CASSYGTRGSEAFF. DNA for the CDR3: TGTGCCAGCAGTTACGGGACTAGAGGTTCTGAAGCTTTCTTT.

The chain combines TRBV28 with TRBJ1-4; D might be TRBD1 (5 bases). V lost 6 bases, J lost 8 bases, and 19 bases lay in between. The CDR3 has 15 amino acids. The germline CDR1 and CDR2 sequences are MDHEN and SYDVKM. CDR3 amino acids: CASSAPLAQGEKLFF. The CDR3 DNA reads as TGTGCCAGCAGCGCTCCGTTAGCCCAGGGCGAAAAACTGTTTTTT. Using reference TRBV28 and TRBJ1-4 for the parts outside the CDR3, the full variable domain is DVKVTQSSRYLVKRTGEKVFLECVQDMDHENMFWYRQDPGLGLRLIYFSYDVKMKEKGDIPEGYSVSREKKERFSLILESASTNQTSMYLCASSAPLAQGEKLFFGSGTQLSVL.

This clone was counted a few times. The chain has TRBV13 and TRBJ2-1; a weak D match, TRBD1 (5 bases). The CDR3 loop spans 15 amino acids. Trimming pared 1 base from V and 2 bases from J, leaving 9 bases between. Germline CDR1 and CDR2: PRHDT and FYEKMQ (reference sequence). CDR3 sequence: CASSLDGQTYNEQFF. CDR3 DNA: TGTGCCAGCAGCTTAGATGGACAAACCTACAATGAGCAGTTCTTC.

The chain is built from TRBV6-5 and TRBJ2-7; 7 bases fit TRBD1. V was clipped by 4 bases and J by 5 bases; unmatched bases: 5. The CDR3 sequence is 13 residues long. Germline V CDR1 and CDR2: MNHEY, SVGAGI. The DNA for the CDR3 is TGTGCCAGCAGTTCCACAGGGGCCCACGAGCAGTACTTC. It yields the protein CASSSTGAHEQYF.

The rearrangement links TRBV7-2 to TRBJ2-3; TRBD2 matches at 13 bases. Trimming cost V 5 bases and J 2 bases; bases outside gene matches: 10. CDR1 is SGHTA and CDR2 is FQGNSA in the germline V gene. The CDR3 runs to 18 residues. The CDR3 loop is CASSGGLAGKNNTDTQYF. The CDR3, as DNA: TGTGCCAGCAGCGGGGGACTAGCGGGGAAGAACAACACAGATACGCAGTATTTT.

This clone has only one observation. The chain couples TRBV5-4 to TRBJ1-3; TRBD1 is a possible D gene (6 bases). Trimming took 2 bases from V and 4 from J, leaving 10 bases between them. Germline assignment: CDR1 SGHNT and CDR2 YYREEE (reference sequence). The CDR3 is 14 residues long. The CDR3 region has the DNA TGTGCCAGCAGCTTCCGTGGACAGGGAAACACCATATATTTT. Translated: CASSFRGQGNTIYF.

The chain employs TRBV27 and TRBJ2-3, with D hard to call. Trimming shortened V by 8 bases and J by 0 bases, and 9 bases separated the two germline ends. Germline V gene lookup returns CDR1 MNHEY and CDR2 SMNVEV (reference sequence). This CDR3 is 13 amino acids long. DNA for the CDR3: TGTGCCAGCGGGCTCTCTAGCACAGATACGCAGTATTTT. The encoded protein is CASGLSSTDTQYF.

The genes are TRBV11-2 and TRBJ2-7; 7 nucleotides align to TRBD1. This CDR3 is built from 14 residues. V lost 6 bases to trimming and J lost 0 bases; unmatched junction nucleotides: 5. Germline CDR1 reads SGHAT; CDR2 reads FQNNGV. Here the CDR3 reads CASRQGHSSYEQYF. The CDR3, as DNA: TGTGCCAGCAGACAGGGGCACAGCTCCTACGAGCAGTACTTC.